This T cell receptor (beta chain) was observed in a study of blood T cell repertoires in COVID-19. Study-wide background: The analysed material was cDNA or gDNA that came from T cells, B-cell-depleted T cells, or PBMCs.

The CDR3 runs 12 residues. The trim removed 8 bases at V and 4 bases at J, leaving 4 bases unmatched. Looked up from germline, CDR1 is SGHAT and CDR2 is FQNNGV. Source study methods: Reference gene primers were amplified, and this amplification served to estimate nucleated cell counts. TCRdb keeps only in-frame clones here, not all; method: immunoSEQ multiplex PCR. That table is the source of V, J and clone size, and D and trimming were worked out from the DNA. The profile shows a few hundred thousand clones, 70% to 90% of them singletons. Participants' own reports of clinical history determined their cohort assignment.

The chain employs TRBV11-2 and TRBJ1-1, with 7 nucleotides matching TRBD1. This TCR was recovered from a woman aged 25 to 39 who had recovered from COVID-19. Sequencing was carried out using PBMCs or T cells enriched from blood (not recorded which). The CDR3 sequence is CASDRDVTEAFF. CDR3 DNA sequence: TGTGCCAGCGACAGGGATGTCACTGAAGCTTTCTTT. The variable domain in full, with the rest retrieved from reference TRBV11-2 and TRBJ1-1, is EAGVAQSPRYKIIEKRQSVAFWCNPISGHATLYWYQQILGQGPKLLIQFQNNGVVDDSQLPKDRFSAERLKGVDSTLKIQPAKLEDSAVYLCASDRDVTEAFFGQGTRLTVV.